This note documents a single T cell receptor (beta chain) sequence. Germline V gene sequence: CDR1 MNHNS, CDR2 SASEGT. The CDR3 covers 14 residues. J was trimmed by 2 bases and V by 4 bases; bases with no gene match: 0. A multiplex PCR was run with 60 Vbeta primers and 13 Jbeta primers. Using immunoSEQ multiplex PCR, the repertoire was profiled, and TCRdb retains in-frame clones only, with some absent. The sample consists of about 160,000 clones, 79% of them appearing once. The entry originates in a study of cytomegalovirus exposure and HLA in healthy donors. The sequence was collected from a man aged 40-55 years in good health and CMV-seronegative. The J gene is TRBJ2-5, the V gene TRBV6-1; 11 nucleotides align to TRBD2. Sequences were obtained from PBMCs. CDR3 nucleotides: TGTGCCAGCAGTGGACTAGCGGGACAAGAGACCCAGTACTTC. Translating gives CASSGLAGQETQYF.